A single sample gave rise to the 29 T cell receptor beta chains below, sequenced in a study of long-term antiretroviral therapy in people with HIV (dated by TCRdb to 2021 to 2024). Sequencing of the TRB variable region was done with the immunoSEQ hsTCRB v3.0 assay at survey level resolution. TCRdb holds this immuneACCESS table with in-frame rearrangements only. Some clones are missing; in checked studies, unresolved V genes explain under half, and the rest has no known cause. The sample table shows 27,000 or so clones, and roughly four fifths are seen once. Roughly 10% of the sample goes to the ten largest clones. The sample consisted of unsorted PBMCs, taken 0.8 years before starting antiretroviral therapy. Receptor source: a man between 18 and 35 years old with HIV.

CDR3 protein: CASSLALAGTHNEQFF. In DNA, the CDR3 is TGTGCCAGCAGCTTAGCACTAGCGGGGACCCACAATGAGCAGTTCTTC. The J gene is TRBJ2-1, the V gene TRBV7-9, with 10 bases lining up with TRBD2. The J segment lost 5 bases and the V segment lost 0 bases, leaving 4 bases of the junction unmatched. Germline V lookup: CDR1 SEHNR, CDR2 FQNEAQ (reference sequence). The CDR3 totals 16 residues. Drawing the rest from reference TRBV7-9 and TRBJ2-1, the complete variable domain is DTGVSQNPRHKITKRGQNVTFRCDPISEHNRLYWYRQTLGQGPEFLTYFQNEAQLEKSRLLSDRFSAERPKGSFSTLEIQRTEQGDSAMYLCASSLALAGTHNEQFFGPGTRLTVL.

This rearrangement joins TRBV5-5 to TRBJ1-2; D not resolved. The CDR3 is 13 residues long. With 2 bases removed from V and 11 bases from J, the gap between germline ends came to 16 bases. CDR1 and CDR2 from the germline V gene are SGHKS and YYEKEE (reference sequence). The CDR3 loop is CASSFELYSVYTF. The CDR3 nucleotides read TGTGCCAGCAGCTTCGAGCTCTACTCCGTATACACCTTC.

The J gene is TRBJ2-1, the V gene TRBV27; 11 nucleotides match TRBD2. The CDR3 has 16 residues. Trimming took 5 bases from V and 1 from J; bases not matched to a gene: 4. Germline CDR1 and CDR2: MNHEY and SMNVEV (reference sequence). The CDR3 DNA sequence: TGTGCCAGCAGTCCCCGGACTAGCGGGTCCTACAATGAGCAGTTCTTC. This codes for CASSPRTSGSYNEQFF.

This chain connects TRBV4-1 to TRBJ2-7, with TRBD2 matching 11 bases. V lost 3 bases to trimming and J lost 1 base; unmatched junction nucleotides: 5. The germline gives CDR1 MGHRA, CDR2 YSYEKL. CDR3 size: 16 residues. The CDR3 DNA follows: TGCGCCAGCAGCCACTATAGCGGGGGGGCTTCCTACGAGCAGTACTTC. Amino acids: CASSHYSGGASYEQYF.

CDR3 sequence reads: CASSRTTGGGTEAFF. The CDR3 nucleotides are TGTGCCAGCAGCCGTACGACAGGGGGTGGCACTGAAGCTTTCTTT. The chain is built from TRBV7-2 and TRBJ1-1, with 9 bases lining up with TRBD1. Per the germline V gene, CDR1 is SGHTA and CDR2 is FQGNSA. V shed 5 bases, J shed 4 bases, and the junction held 8 bases outside the gene matches. The CDR3 covers 15 residues.

The chain links TRBV11-2 to TRBJ1-2; 7 positions match TRBD1. The CDR3 length is 15 residues. V lost 1 base, J lost 5 bases, and 7 bases stayed unmatched. CDR1 SGHAT and CDR2 FQNNGV come from the germline V gene. Here the CDR3 reads CASSLGAGGRYGYTF. The CDR3 coding sequence is TGTGCCAGCAGCTTAGGGGCAGGGGGAAGGTATGGCTACACCTTC.

This clone was seen only once. V usage is TRBV29-1 and J usage is TRBJ2-1, with TRBD2 as a possible D gene (5 bases). This CDR3 spans 13 amino acids. Looked up from germline, CDR1 is SQVTM and CDR2 is ANQGSEA. The V end was cut by 3 bases, the J end by 4 bases, with 10 bases between. The chain's CDR3 is CSVEEDPYNEQFF. In DNA, the CDR3 is TGCAGCGTTGAGGAGGACCCTTACAATGAGCAGTTCTTC.

The chain employs TRBV15 and TRBJ1-5; a possible D gene is TRBD1 (5 bases). Deletions cut 0 bases from V and 5 bases from J, with 5 bases between. The CDR3 totals 13 residues. Germline CDR1 and CDR2: LNHNV and YYDKDF (reference sequence). The CDR3 nucleotides read TGTGCCACCAGCAGAGACAGGGATCAGCCCCAGCATTTT. Its protein is CATSRDRDQPQHF.

This clone was seen more than once but under ten times. The chain carries TRBV11-1 and TRBJ1-6, with D hard to call. Deletions cut 1 base from V and 6 bases from J, with 7 bases between. Germline values: CDR1 SGHAT, CDR2 FQDESV (reference sequence). The CDR3 extends over 14 amino acids. CDR3 nucleotides: TGTGCCAGCAGCTTAGACGCGATTAATTCACCCCTCCACTTT. This translates into CASSLDAINSPLHF.

The chain has TRBV30 and TRBJ2-5; 8 bases match TRBD2. CDR1 is GTSNPN and CDR2 is SVGIG in the germline V gene (reference sequence). There are 14 residues in the CDR3. With 2 bases clipped from V and 4 bases from J, the junction kept 6 bases outside the gene matches. CDR3 sequence: CAWSSGSLLETQYF. Written as DNA, the CDR3 is TGTGCCTGGAGTAGCGGGAGTCTACTAGAGACCCAGTACTTC.

The genes are TRBV29-1 and TRBJ1-2, with 7 bases aligning to TRBD1. This CDR3 has 13 amino acids. CDR1 and CDR2 (germline): SQVTM, ANQGSEA. After removal of 7 bases from V and 8 bases from J, the junction contained 13 bases not matched to a gene. The CDR3 DNA follows: TGCAGCGCCGGAACCGGGACAGTCGAGGGCTACACCTTC. Protein: CSAGTGTVEGYTF.

The table lists this clone with a count of one. V gene TRBV13 combines with J gene TRBJ2-3, with TRBD2 identical over 7 bases. The CDR3 is 16 residues long. V lost 6 bases and J lost 1; bases outside the gene matches: 10. From germline, CDR1 is PRHDT and CDR2 FYEKMQ (reference sequence). CDR3 sequence: CASSPLGTSGTDTQYF. CDR3 DNA sequence: TGTGCCAGCAGTCCGCTGGGAACTAGCGGCACAGATACGCAGTATTTT.

V is TRBV19 and J is TRBJ2-4, with a weak D call TRBD2 (6 bases). The CDR3 has 17 residues. Germline CDR1 and CDR2: LNHDA and SQIVND (reference sequence). V lost 0 bases, J lost 0 bases, and 12 bases lay in between. The DNA for the CDR3 is TGTGCCAGTAGTATAGACCGGCAGGGACTAGCCAAAAACATTCAGTACTTC. The encoded protein is CASSIDRQGLAKNIQYF.

The V and J genes are TRBV19 and TRBJ2-2; no clear D gene. Germline assignment: CDR1 LNHDA and CDR2 SQIVND (reference sequence). V lost 6 bases and J lost 0, with 2 bases in between. This CDR3 contains 12 residues. This CDR3 reads CASSPNTGELFF. The DNA for the CDR3 is TGTGCCAGTAGCCCGAACACCGGGGAGCTGTTTTTT.

V usage is TRBV18 and J usage is TRBJ2-2; D ambiguous. CDR1 is KGHSH, CDR2 LQKENI, per germline. The CDR3 runs to 13 residues. Trimming took off 4 bases at V and 0 bases at J, with 3 bases between the two ends. CDR3 loop: CASSLPNTGELFF. CDR3 nucleotide sequence: TGTGCCAGCTCACTACCGAACACCGGGGAGCTGTTTTTT.

V usage is TRBV7-2 and J usage is TRBJ2-3; D possibly corresponds to TRBD1 (6 bases). The V end was cut by 5 bases, the J end by 6 bases, with 15 bases between. Germline lookup yields CDR1 SGHTA and CDR2 FQGNSA. This CDR3 is built from 14 residues. The CDR3 region has the DNA TGTGCCAGCAGCCACACAGGGAACGGGGATACGCAGTATTTT. Amino acids: CASSHTGNGDTQYF.

Relative to its sample, this clone is medium-sized. The V and J genes are TRBV19 and TRBJ1-2, with D hard to call. The CDR3 is made up of 15 amino acids. Trimming took 7 bases from V and 2 from J, leaving 17 bases between them. Germline V lookup: CDR1 LNHDA, CDR2 SQIVND (reference sequence). DNA for the CDR3: TGTGCCAGTATTCTGGAGGCAGATCAAAACTATGGCTACACCTTC. Translated: CASILEADQNYGYTF. The full variable domain, its missing parts supplied by reference TRBV19 and TRBJ1-2, is DGGITQSPKYLFRKEGQNVTLSCEQNLNHDAMYWYRQDPGQGLRLIYYSQIVNDFQKGDIAEGYSVSREKKESFPLTVTSAQKNPTAFYLCASILEADQNYGYTFGSGTRLTVV.

This clone was found a few times. The rearrangement links TRBV2 to TRBJ1-2; D call uncertain. Trimming removed 6 bases at V and 7 bases at J, with 9 bases between. This CDR3 has 11 residues. Germline V gene sequence: CDR1 SNHLY, CDR2 FYNNEI. CDR3 loop: CASSSDGGYTF. The CDR3, as DNA: TGTGCCAGCAGCTCAGACGGTGGCTACACCTTC.

Here the CDR3 reads CASSLGGQETQYF. The CDR3 bases are TGTGCCAGCAGCTTAGGGGGGCAAGAGACCCAGTACTTC. The J gene is TRBJ2-5, the V gene TRBV13; D call uncertain. Germline-derived CDR1 and CDR2 are PRHDT and FYEKMQ (reference sequence). V lost 0 bases and J 2 bases, leaving 4 bases between the germline ends. The CDR3 has 13 amino acids.

This chain joins TRBV5-1 and TRBJ2-1; 9 bases are a match to TRBD2. The CDR3 sequence is 19 residues long. The V gene end was trimmed by 0 bases and the J gene end by 3 bases; junction bases not matched to a gene: 13. Germline V lookup: CDR1 SGHRS, CDR2 YFSETQ. Written as DNA, the CDR3 is TGCGCCAGCAGCTTGGTCCCAGCGGGAGGTATAGGTGGCTACAATGAGCAGTTCTTC. Translating it yields CASSLVPAGGIGGYNEQFF.

This clone was detected a few times. Mismatch with germline at one junction end may stem from a read error. The chain combines TRBV7-7 with TRBJ2-1; TRBD1 is a possible D gene (6 bases). The germline V gene encodes CDR1 SSHAT and CDR2 FNYEAQ (reference sequence). This CDR3 is 13 amino acids long. CDR3 region: CASSFGTINEQFF. The DNA for the CDR3 is TGTGCTAGCAGCTTCGGGACAATCAATGAGCAGTTCTTC.

The chain is built from TRBV27 and TRBJ1-1, with 7 bases identical to TRBD1. Per germline, CDR1 MNHEY and CDR2 SMNVEV (reference sequence). Trimming took 5 bases from V and 2 from J; bases not matched to a gene: 11. The CDR3 covers 16 residues. In DNA form, the CDR3 reads TGTGCCAGCAGTGGAGGACCGGGACAGACCAACACTGAAGCTTTCTTT. Translated, it gives CASSGGPGQTNTEAFF.

The chain employs TRBV7-9 and TRBJ1-5; D is ambiguous. Trimming shortened V by 1 base and J by 5 bases, and 21 bases separated the two germline ends. Germline V gene data show CDR1 as SEHNR and CDR2 as FQNEAQ (reference sequence). The CDR3 runs 18 residues. CDR3 bases: TGTGCCAGCAGCTTAGGGGTTTATCGCTCCGGAGTGGATCAGCCCCAGCATTTT. Its protein is CASSLGVYRSGVDQPQHF.

The V call is TRBV6-6, the J call TRBJ1-2; TRBD1 might be the D (5 bases). Looked up from germline, CDR1 is MNHNY and CDR2 is SVGAGI (reference sequence). Trimming took off 7 bases at V and 8 bases at J, with 23 bases between the two ends. This CDR3 has 15 amino acids. The CDR3 DNA reads TGTGCCAGCACCTCGTGGACCGGGGGTCCTGGGGGCTACACCTTC. Translating it yields CASTSWTGGPGGYTF.

J is TRBJ2-7 and V is TRBV6-1, with 7 bases matching TRBD2. The CDR3 sequence is 13 residues long. Germline CDR1 MNHNS, CDR2 SASEGT. V dropped 6 bases and J dropped 3; count of bases not matched to a gene: 5. The CDR3 nucleotides read TGTGCCAGCAGATTCAAGCGGGACTACGAGCAGTACTTC. Protein product: CASRFKRDYEQYF.

This chain connects TRBV2 to TRBJ2-1; TRBD2 matches 11 bases. The V gene's germline CDR1 is SNHLY and CDR2 FYNNEI. Germline trimming cut 10 bases from V and 8 bases from J; bases unmatched to any gene: 13. The CDR3 loop spans 15 amino acids. The CDR3 loop reads CAIERTSGSRDEQFF. Here the CDR3 DNA reads TGTGCCATCGAAAGAACTAGCGGGAGTCGGGATGAGCAGTTCTTC.

This clone occurred once. The chain uses TRBV6-5 and TRBJ1-2, with unresolved D. The CDR3 is made up of 14 amino acids. With 0 bases removed from V and 5 bases from J, the gap between germline ends came to 10 bases. From germline, CDR1 is MNHEY and CDR2 SVGAGI. CDR3 nucleotide sequence: TGTGCCAGCAGTTACTCTCTTGGTGTATATGGCTACACCTTC. It encodes CASSYSLGVYGYTF.

By proportion, this clone is medium-sized. The chain employs TRBV9 and TRBJ1-1; a possible D gene is TRBD1 (5 bases). The CDR3 has 15 residues. Trimming cost V 0 bases and J 1 base, with 10 bases left between them. Germline values: CDR1 SGDLS, CDR2 YYNGEE. CDR3 loop: CASSVATGPNTEAFF. The CDR3 bases are TGTGCCAGCAGCGTAGCCACAGGTCCGAACACTGAAGCTTTCTTT.

The chain combines TRBV7-9 with TRBJ2-3; a possible D gene is TRBD2 (6 bases). Germline CDR1 SEHNR, CDR2 FQNEAQ (reference sequence). The CDR3 contains 12 residues. V gave up 4 bases and J gave up 6 bases, with 8 bases separating them. The CDR3 region is CASSSSGDTQYF. For the CDR3, the DNA is TGTGCCAGCAGCTCCAGCGGGGATACGCAGTATTTT.